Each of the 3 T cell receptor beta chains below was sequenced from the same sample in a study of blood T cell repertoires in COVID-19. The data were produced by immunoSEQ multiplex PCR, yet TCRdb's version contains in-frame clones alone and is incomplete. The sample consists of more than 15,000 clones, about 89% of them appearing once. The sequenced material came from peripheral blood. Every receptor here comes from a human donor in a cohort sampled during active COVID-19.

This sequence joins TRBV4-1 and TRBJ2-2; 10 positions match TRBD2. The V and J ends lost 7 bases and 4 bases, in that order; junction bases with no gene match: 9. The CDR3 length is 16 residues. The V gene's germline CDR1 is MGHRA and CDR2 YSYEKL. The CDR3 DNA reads TGCGCCAGCAATAGCCTAGCGGGAGATGCCACCGGGGAGCTGTTTTTT. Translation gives CASNSLAGDATGELFF.

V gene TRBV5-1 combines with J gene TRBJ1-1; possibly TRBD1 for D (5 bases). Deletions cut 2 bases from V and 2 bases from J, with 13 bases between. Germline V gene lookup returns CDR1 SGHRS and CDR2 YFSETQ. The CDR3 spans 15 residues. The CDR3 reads CASSLGARSNTEAFF. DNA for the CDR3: TGCGCCAGCAGCTTAGGGGCCCGGAGCAACACTGAAGCTTTCTTT. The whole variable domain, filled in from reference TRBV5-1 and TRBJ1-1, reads KAGVTQTPRYLIKTRGQQVTLSCSPISGHRSVSWYQQTPGQGLQFLFEYFSETQRNKGNFPGRFSGRQFSNSRSEMNVSTLELGDSALYLCASSLGARSNTEAFFGQGTRLTVV.

The CDR3 coding sequence is TGTGCCAGCAGCTTGGGACAGTTCAACGAGCAGTACTTC. As protein: CASSLGQFNEQYF. The rearrangement links TRBV11-2 to TRBJ2-7, with TRBD1 identical over 7 bases. The junction had 4 bases not matched to a gene; V was cut back by 3 bases and J by 5 bases. The CDR3 totals 13 residues. Per the germline V gene, CDR1 is SGHAT and CDR2 is FQNNGV.